The clone carrying this T cell receptor beta chain was detected a few times. What it binds is unknown. A second PCR of about 7 to 12 cycles used a sample-barcoded 5' primer and a J-beta primer mix. Each CDR3 protein is one row after TCRdb ran MiXCR on the 5' RACE reads. The repertoire holds roughly 1,500,000 distinct CDR3 sequences, with almost 35% as singletons. The sample is drawn from a study of blood T cells in healthy people across ages. Background on the study: Every two T cells gave about one barcoded beta molecule via template switching. Overall study results and limits: Naive CD4+ cell counts and diversity both ran higher in long-lived than in aged donors. Strong correlation was found linking TCR beta diversity to naive T cell percentage.

CDR3 length: 11 residues. Trimming pared 5 bases from V and 7 bases from J, leaving 11 bases between. Germline V CDR1 and CDR2: SQVTM, ANQGSEA. Sequencing input: blood. This TCR was recovered from a woman in her twenties or thirties in good health. The chain combines TRBV29-1 with TRBJ1-2, with a weak D call TRBD1 (5 bases). This chain's CDR3 is CSVTGQGGYTF. CDR3 DNA: TGCAGCGTTACCGGACAAGGTGGCTACACCTTC.